These T cell receptor beta chains were read from a single sample in a study of blood T cell repertoires in COVID-19. Assay used: immunoSEQ multiplex PCR; TCRdb lists only in-frame clones, some missing. This table has roughly 77,000 clones, around 90% appearing once. The sequencing input was peripheral blood. The receptor source for this set is a man aged 50 to 60 with active COVID-19. CDR3s include the opening cysteine and the closing phenylalanine or tryptophan. The D gene is left open where the match is weak.

>TRBJ2-3|15|TRBV29-1|-
TGCAGCGTTGAATGGGCAGGGAGGCCCACAGATACGCAGTATTTT
CSVEWAGRPTDTQYF
>TRBJ2-2|16|TRBV7-9|TRBD2
TGTGCCAGCAGCCCCTGGACTAGCGGAGTCACCGGGGAGCTGTTTTTT
CASSPWTSGVTGELFF
>TRBJ2-5|14|TRBV11-2|TRBD2
TGTGCCAGCAGCTTAAGCGGGGGGAGGGAGACCCAGTACTTC
CASSLSGGRETQYF
>TRBJ2-3|16|TRBV5-1|TRBD2
TGCGCCAGCAGCAGGAGGACTAGCGGGAGCACAGATACGCAGTATTTT
CASSRRTSGSTDTQYF
>TRBJ2-3|18|TRBV11-2|-
TGTGCCAGCAGCTCCCGGGTCAGTGGGAGGCGCAGCACAGATACGCAGTATTTT
CASSSRVSGRRSTDTQYF
>TRBJ2-5|13|TRBV7-3|-
TGTGCCAGCAGCAGAGGGGGAGGGGAGACCCAGTACTTC
CASSRGGGETQYF
>TRBJ1-2|15|TRBV9|TRBD1
TGTGCCAGCAGCGTAGATTCAACAGGGGCTAATGGCTACACCTTC
CASSVDSTGANGYTF
>TRBJ2-3|16|TRBV4-3|TRBD2
TGCGCCAGCAGCCAATCGGGACTAGCGGGCACAGATACGCAGTATTTT
CASSQSGLAGTDTQYF
>TRBJ1-5|15|TRBV27|-
TGTGCCAGCAGTTTTGAGGGTTACGGCAATCAGCCCCAGCATTTT
CASSFEGYGNQPQHF
>TRBJ2-3|14|TRBV9|-
TGTGCCAGCAGCGTAAACTCACGCACAGATACGCAGTATTTT
CASSVNSRTDTQYF
>TRBJ2-2|16|TRBV19|TRBD2
TGTGCCAGTAGTGCCGGACTAGCGGGGGTAGGCGGGGAGCTGTTTTTT
CASSAGLAGVGGELFF
>TRBJ2-1|17|TRBV3-1/TRBV3-2|-
TGTGCCAGCAGCCAATATCGCCTTGCGGGCCCCTACAATGAGCAGTTCTTC
CASSQYRLAGPYNEQFF
>TRBJ2-7|15|TRBV5-5|-
TGTGCCAGCAGCTTGGGGCGGCCTCTGTACCACGAGCAGTACTTC
CASSLGRPLYHEQYF
>TRBJ2-1|12|TRBV18|-
TGTGCCAGCTCACCCCAGGACAATGAGCAGTTCTTC
CASSPQDNEQFF
>TRBJ1-1|16|TRBV11-2|-
TGTGCCAGCAGCTTAGGGTCAACTACCATGAACACTGAAGCTTTCTTT
CASSLGSTTMNTEAFF
>TRBJ1-1|12|TRBV5-6|-
TGTGCCAGCAGCTTCGCGAGGGCTGAAGCTTTCTTT
CASSFARAEAFF
>TRBJ2-1|14|TRBV18|-
TGTGCCAGCTCACCTACCGGTGGGGCCCGCGGTCTGTTCTTC
CASSPTGGARGLFF
>TRBJ2-5|14|TRBV6-5|TRBD1
TGTGCCAGCGACGAGGACAGGTTCGCTTGGGTGCAGTACTTC
CASDEDRFAWVQYF
>TRBJ1-4|15|TRBV15|TRBD1
TGTGCCACCAGCGTGACAGGGGTGATAAATGAAAAACTGTTTTTT
CATSVTGVINEKLFF
>TRBJ1-1|13|TRBV21-1|-
TGTGCCAGCAGCAAAGGGGAGCGGTGGGGAGCTTTCTTT
CASSKGERWGAFF
>TRBJ2-1|17|TRBV5-6|TRBD2
TGTGCCAGCAGCTTAACCCTAGCGGGGAGCTCCTACAATGAGCAGTTCTTC
CASSLTLAGSSYNEQFF
>TRBJ1-2|14|TRBV4-3|-
TGCGCCAGCAGCCAACCGGGACTCAACTATGGCTACACCTTC
CASSQPGLNYGYTF
>TRBJ2-7|15|TRBV29-1|-
TGCAGCGCCGGAGGATGGGGGCCAGGGTCCCACGAGCAGTACTTC
CSAGGWGPGSHEQYF